This T cell receptor (beta chain) was obtained from a study of blood T cell repertoires in COVID-19. Study information: Specimens from acute and convalescent COVID-19 originated in the United States, Italy and Spain.

Unmatched junction bases numbered 1, after V lost 3 bases and J lost 6 bases. This CDR3 spans 13 amino acids. Germline loops: CDR1 SGHTS, CDR2 YDEGEE. Authors' methods: The authors estimated nucleated cell counts from reference gene primer amplification. Libraries were prepared by immunoSEQ multiplex PCR; TCRdb keeps only in-frame clonotypes and omits some of them. V and J calls and clone size are copied from that table; D and trimming were computed from the DNA. The repertoire holds 200,000 to 300,000 clones, with around 92% as singletons. The chain couples TRBV5-8 to TRBJ2-4; 9 positions match TRBD1. Sequenced input: peripheral blood. The receptor's source is a person under 30 with COVID-19, enrolled during active disease. The CDR3 sequence is CASSWGQGNIQYF. Written as DNA, the CDR3 is TGTGCCAGCAGCTGGGGACAGGGAAACATTCAGTACTTC.